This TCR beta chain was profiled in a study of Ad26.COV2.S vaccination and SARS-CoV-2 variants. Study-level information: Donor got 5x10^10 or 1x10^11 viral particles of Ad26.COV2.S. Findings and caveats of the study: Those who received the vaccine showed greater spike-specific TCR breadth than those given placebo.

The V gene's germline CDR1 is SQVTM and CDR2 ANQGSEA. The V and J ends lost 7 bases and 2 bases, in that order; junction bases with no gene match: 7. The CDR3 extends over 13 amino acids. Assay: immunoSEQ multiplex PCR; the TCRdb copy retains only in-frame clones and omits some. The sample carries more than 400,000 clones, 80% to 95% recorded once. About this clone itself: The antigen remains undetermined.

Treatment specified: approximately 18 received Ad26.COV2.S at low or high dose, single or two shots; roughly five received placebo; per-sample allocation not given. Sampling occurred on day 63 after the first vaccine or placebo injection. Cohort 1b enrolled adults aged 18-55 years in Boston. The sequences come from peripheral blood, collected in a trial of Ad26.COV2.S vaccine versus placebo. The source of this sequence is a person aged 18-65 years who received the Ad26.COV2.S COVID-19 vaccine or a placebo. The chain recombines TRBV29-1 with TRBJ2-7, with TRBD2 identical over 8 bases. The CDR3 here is CSASLADPYEQYF. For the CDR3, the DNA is TGCAGCGCCTCACTAGCGGACCCCTACGAGCAGTACTTC.